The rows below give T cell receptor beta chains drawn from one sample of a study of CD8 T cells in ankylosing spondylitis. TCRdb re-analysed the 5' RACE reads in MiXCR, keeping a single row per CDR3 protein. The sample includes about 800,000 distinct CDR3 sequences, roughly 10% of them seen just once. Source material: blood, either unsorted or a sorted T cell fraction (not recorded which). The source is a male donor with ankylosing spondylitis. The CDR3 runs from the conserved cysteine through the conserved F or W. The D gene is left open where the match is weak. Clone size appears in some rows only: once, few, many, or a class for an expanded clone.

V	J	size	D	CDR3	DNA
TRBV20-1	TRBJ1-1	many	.	CSASQVGYAEAFF	TGCAGTGCTAGTCAGGTCGGTTATGCTGAAGCTTTCTTT
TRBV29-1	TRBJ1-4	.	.	CSGRLSLDSEKLFF	TGCAGCGGGAGGTTGTCCCTGGACAGTGAAAAACTGTTTTTT
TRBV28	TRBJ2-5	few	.	CASSFRVKATQYF	TGTGCCAGCAGTTTTAGGGTTAAGGCGACCCAGTACTTC
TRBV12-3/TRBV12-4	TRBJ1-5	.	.	CASSLALAQPQHF	TGTGCCAGCAGTTTAGCGCTCGCTCAGCCCCAGCATTTT
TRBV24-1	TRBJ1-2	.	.	CATSESGEYGYTF	TGTGCCACCAGTGAATCAGGAGAGTACGGCTACACCTTC
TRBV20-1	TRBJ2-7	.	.	CSARDPHRAYEQYF	TGCAGTGCTAGAGATCCTCACAGGGCCTACGAGCAGTACTTC
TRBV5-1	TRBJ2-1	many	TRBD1	CASSQGTGRYNEQFF	TGCGCCAGCAGCCAAGGGACAGGTCGGTACAATGAGCAGTTCTTC
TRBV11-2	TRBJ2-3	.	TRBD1	CASSPGLDRPISTDTQYF	TGTGCCAGCAGCCCCGGATTGGACAGGCCGATTAGCACAGATACGCAGTATTTT
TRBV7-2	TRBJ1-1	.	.	CASSPAGRTRNTEAFF	TGTGCCAGCAGCCCAGCGGGGAGAACCAGGAACACTGAAGCTTTCTTT
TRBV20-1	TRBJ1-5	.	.	CSARDPLNQPQHF	TGCAGTGCTAGAGATCCACTCAATCAGCCCCAGCATTTT
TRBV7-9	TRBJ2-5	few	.	CASSLALGRGQETQYF	TGTGCCAGCAGCTTAGCGTTGGGACGAGGACAAGAGACCCAGTACTTC
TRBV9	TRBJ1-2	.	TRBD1	CASSYDPGTGYYGYTF	TGTGCCAGCAGCTATGATCCCGGGACAGGGTACTATGGCTACACCTTC
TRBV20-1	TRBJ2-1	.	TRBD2	CSPRLAGGEQFF	TGCAGTCCCAGACTAGCGGGAGGTGAGCAGTTCTTC
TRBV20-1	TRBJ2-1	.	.	CSAFYPRFMGAHLEQFF	TGCAGTGCTTTTTACCCACGCTTCATGGGGGCGCACCTTGAGCAGTTCTTC
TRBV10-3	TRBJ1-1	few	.	CATKLGQGIEAFF	TGTGCCACCAAGCTCGGTCAGGGCATTGAAGCTTTCTTT
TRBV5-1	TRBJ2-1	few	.	CASSSQGTYNEQFF	TGCGCCAGCAGCTCCCAGGGAACCTACAATGAGCAGTTCTTC
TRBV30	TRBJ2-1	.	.	CAWSVQGDEQFF	TGTGCCTGGAGTGTACAGGGCGATGAGCAGTTCTTC
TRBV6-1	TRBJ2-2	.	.	CASSPTPTGELFF	TGTGCCAGCAGCCCTACTCCCACCGGGGAGCTGTTTTTT
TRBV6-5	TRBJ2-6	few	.	CASSYWGHTSGANVLTF	TGTGCCAGCAGTTACTGGGGACATACCTCTGGGGCCAACGTCCTGACTTTC
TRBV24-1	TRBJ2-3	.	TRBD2	CATSDLVAGGRTDTQYF	TGTGCCACCAGTGATTTAGTAGCGGGAGGACGCACAGATACGCAGTATTTT
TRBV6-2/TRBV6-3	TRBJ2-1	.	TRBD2	CARNPKAGGANNEQFF	TGTGCCAGGAATCCAAAAGCGGGGGGGGCGAACAATGAGCAGTTCTTC
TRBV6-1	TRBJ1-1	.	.	CASSDPSPFGSGSANTEAFF	TGTGCCAGCAGTGATCCTTCTCCCTTTGGGTCTGGTTCCGCGAACACTGAAGCTTTCTTT
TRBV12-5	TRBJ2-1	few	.	CASGPGTEYNEQFF	TGTGCTAGTGGTCCCGGGACTGAATACAATGAGCAGTTCTTC
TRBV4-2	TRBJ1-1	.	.	CASSQGNANTEAFF	TGTGCCAGCAGCCAGGGTAATGCAAACACTGAAGCTTTCTTT
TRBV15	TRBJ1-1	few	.	CATSRGGLAGEAFF	TGTGCCACCAGCAGAGGGGGGTTGGCAGGTGAAGCTTTCTTT
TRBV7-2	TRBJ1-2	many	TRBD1	CASSFDRTGNNYGYTF	TGTGCCAGCAGCTTTGATCGGACAGGGAACAACTATGGCTACACCTTC
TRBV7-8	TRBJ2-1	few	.	CASSLAHRGGNEQFF	TGTGCCAGCAGCTTAGCGCACAGGGGAGGGAATGAGCAGTTCTTC
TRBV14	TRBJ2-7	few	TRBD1	CASSQRLGQGNNEQYF	TGTGCCAGCAGCCAACGATTGGGACAGGGAAACAACGAGCAGTACTTC
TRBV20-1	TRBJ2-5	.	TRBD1	CSARDRQGAAETQYF	TGCAGTGCTAGAGACCGACAGGGGGCTGCAGAGACCCAGTACTTC
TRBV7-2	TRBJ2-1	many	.	CASSLETGWVREQFF	TGTGCCAGCAGCTTAGAGACAGGATGGGTACGTGAGCAGTTCTTC
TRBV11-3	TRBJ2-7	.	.	CASSLGPAGHYEQYF	TGTGCCAGCAGCTTGGGCCCAGCGGGACACTACGAGCAGTACTTC
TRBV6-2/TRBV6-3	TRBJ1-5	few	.	CASSPGGRGNQPQHF	TGTGCCAGCAGCCCTGGAGGCCGGGGCAATCAGCCCCAGCATTTT
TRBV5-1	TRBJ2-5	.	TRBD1	CASSLAGTGTQETQYF	TGCGCCAGCAGCTTGGCCGGGACAGGGACCCAAGAGACCCAGTACTTC
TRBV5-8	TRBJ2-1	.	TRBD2	CASSWGRDLSEQFF	TGTGCCAGCAGCTGGGGGAGGGATTTGTCTGAGCAGTTCTTC
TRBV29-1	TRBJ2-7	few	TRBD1	CSVGGTGASYEQYF	TGCAGCGTGGGGGGGACAGGGGCCTCCTACGAGCAGTACTTC
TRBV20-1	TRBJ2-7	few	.	CSARDTRAYGSYEQYF	TGCAGTGCTAGAGATACCAGGGCGTACGGGTCCTACGAGCAGTACTTC
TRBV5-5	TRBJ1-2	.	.	CASSLSGQGYTF	TGTGCCAGCAGCTTGTCAGGTCAGGGCTACACCTTC
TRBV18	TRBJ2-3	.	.	CASSPLAAVADTQYF	TGTGCCAGCTCACCACTAGCCGCGGTCGCAGATACGCAGTATTTT
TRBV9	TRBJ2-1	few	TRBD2	CASSVDAGETYNEQFF	TGTGCCAGCAGCGTAGACGCGGGGGAAACCTACAATGAGCAGTTCTTC
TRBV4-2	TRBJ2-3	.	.	CASSQAPDSSDTQYF	TGTGCCAGCAGCCAAGCCCCCGACAGCTCAGATACGCAGTATTTT